The rows below give T cell receptor beta chains drawn from one sample of a study of OX40 agonist ivuxolimab in advanced cancers. Profiled with immunoSEQ multiplex PCR; TCRdb holds only in-frame clones, not every one. The sample carries around 65,000 clones, 80% to 95% recorded once. The sequencing used CD4+ or CD8+ T cells sorted from blood, collected in a trial of the OX40 agonist ivuxolimab. These receptors were collected from an adult with an advanced solid tumor such as melanoma, head and neck, liver or kidney cancer. Both conserved end residues are part of each CDR3. Each record gives: J gene, clone size, V gene, D gene, CDR3 DNA, CDR3 protein. D genes are given only for firm matches. Size values are once, few and many counts, or a class for expanded clones, and some rows have none.

>TRBJ1-4|NA|TRBV5-1|TRBD1
TGCGCCAGCAGCTTGGGACAGGGGGCTATGGGTGAAAAACTGTTTTTT
CASSLGQGAMGEKLFF
>TRBJ2-3|NA|TRBV9|NA
TGTGCCAGCAAGGGGTCAAGCACAGATACGCAGTATTTT
CASKGSSTDTQYF
>TRBJ1-6|NA|TRBV7-3|NA
TGTGCCAGCAGCTTAAGGGACAACAATTCACCCCTCCACTTT
CASSLRDNNSPLHF
>TRBJ2-7|NA|TRBV10-2|NA
TGCGCCAGCAGTGAGTCGTCTTACCTTTACGAGCAGTACTTC
CASSESSYLYEQYF
>TRBJ1-6|few|TRBV7-6|NA
TGTGCCAGCAGCTTAGCGTTGGGGAATTCACCCCTCCACTTT
CASSLALGNSPLHF
>TRBJ2-1|NA|TRBV7-6|NA
TGTGCCAGCAGCTTAGGAACAGGTACTAGGAATGAGCAGTTCTTC
CASSLGTGTRNEQFF
>TRBJ1-1|NA|TRBV11-2|NA
TGTGCCAGCAGCTTAGGTCCCGTTTACACTGAAGCTTTCTTT
CASSLGPVYTEAFF
>TRBJ2-2|NA|TRBV27|NA
TGTGCCAGCAGTTTCGGCAGCACCGGGGAGCTGTTTTTT
CASSFGSTGELFF
>TRBJ1-1|NA|TRBV7-6|NA
TGTGCCAGCAGCCTAGCCCCAAGGAACACTGAAGCTTTCTTT
CASSLAPRNTEAFF
>TRBJ2-3|NA|TRBV10-1|TRBD2
TGCGCCAGCAGTGATCTATCCGGGACTAGCGGGGCTCCTGGCACAGATACGCAGTATTTT
CASSDLSGTSGAPGTDTQYF
>TRBJ2-2|NA|TRBV6-4|NA
TGTGCCAGCAGTCGTAGCGGTTCGGACACCGGGGAGCTGTTTTTT
CASSRSGSDTGELFF
>TRBJ1-1|NA|TRBV4-1|NA
TGCGCCAGCAGCCAAGAGGGAACATCAAACACTGAAGCTTTCTTT
CASSQEGTSNTEAFF
>TRBJ2-7|NA|TRBV19|NA
TGTGCCAGTAGCCTCGGGCGGGGCCAGTCCTACGAGCAGTACTTC
CASSLGRGQSYEQYF
>TRBJ1-4|few|TRBV14|NA
TGTGCCAGCAGCCCCCTGAGAGAAAATGAAAAACTGTTTTTT
CASSPLRENEKLFF
>TRBJ2-7|NA|TRBV7-2|NA
TGTGCCAGCAGCTTTGAGGGAGACCTCTCCTACGAGCAGTACTTC
CASSFEGDLSYEQYF
>TRBJ1-3|NA|TRBV18|NA
TGTGCCAGCTCACCAAGAATCGGCCGCCTTGCTTCCTCTGGAAACACCATATATTTT
CASSPRIGRLASSGNTIYF
>TRBJ2-7|NA|TRBV7-2|TRBD2
TGTGCCAGCTCGGGGACTAGCAGGTACGAGCAGTACTTC
CASSGTSRYEQYF
>TRBJ2-3|NA|TRBV7-6|NA
TGTGCCAGCAGCTTATTGGGGGGCACAGATACGCAGTATTTT
CASSLLGGTDTQYF
>TRBJ1-1|NA|TRBV9|NA
TGTGCCAGCAGCTCCAACCCGAAGGAGAACACTGAAGCTTTCTTT
CASSSNPKENTEAFF
>TRBJ2-7|NA|TRBV9|TRBD1
TGTGCCAGCAGCGTGGGTAGGACAGGGGGCTACGAGCAGTACTTC
CASSVGRTGGYEQYF
>TRBJ2-7|NA|TRBV10-3|TRBD1
TGTGCCATCAGTGAGTCGGGACAGGGGAGCTACGAGCAGTACTTC
CAISESGQGSYEQYF
>TRBJ1-1|NA|TRBV29-1|TRBD1
TGCAGCGTTGACCCCCAGACAGGGGGGGAATGGGGAAGGACTGAAGCTTTCTTT
CSVDPQTGGEWGRTEAFF
>TRBJ2-1|NA|TRBV15|TRBD2
TGTGCCACCCGAGCGGGGACCTACAATGAGCAGTTCTTC
CATRAGTYNEQFF
>TRBJ1-2|NA|TRBV27|NA
TGTGCCAGCAGTTTCGGTCCAAACTATGGCTACACCTTC
CASSFGPNYGYTF
>TRBJ1-5|NA|TRBV19|NA
TGTGCCAGTAGTCTGTTGGACAATCAGCCCCAGCATTTT
CASSLLDNQPQHF
>TRBJ2-1|NA|TRBV4-2|TRBD2
TGTGCCAGCAGCCAAGAGGGGCGGGGGGCATTTTACAATGAGCAGTTCTTC
CASSQEGRGAFYNEQFF
>TRBJ1-1|NA|TRBV6-6|NA
TGTGCCAGCAGTTACTCGGGGGGTCGAAACACTGAAGCTTTCTTT
CASSYSGGRNTEAFF
>TRBJ1-2|NA|TRBV18|TRBD1
TGTGCCAGCTCACCGGCAGGGGGGTTGGCTAACTATGGCTACACCTTC
CASSPAGGLANYGYTF
>TRBJ2-7|NA|TRBV11-3|NA
TGTGCCAGCAGCCGAGCTGATACCGGGGGCGAGCAGTACTTC
CASSRADTGGEQYF
>TRBJ2-1|NA|TRBV25-1|NA
TGTGCCAGCAGTGAAACGTCAAGTGAGCAGTTCTTC
CASSETSSEQFF
>TRBJ1-1|NA|TRBV2|TRBD1
TGTGCCAGCAGGGGGACAGAGAACACTGAAGCTTTCTTT
CASRGTENTEAFF
>TRBJ2-7|once|TRBV9|NA
TGTGCCAGCAGCGTATTTGAGTCTTACGAGCAGTACTTC
CASSVFESYEQYF
>TRBJ2-5|NA|TRBV7-9|TRBD1
TGTGCCAGCAGCTTAGACAGGGGGCGCGAGGAGACCCAGTACTTC
CASSLDRGREETQYF
>TRBJ2-7|NA|TRBV6-1|NA
TGTGCCAGCAGTGAAGCCGTTGAAGGCGGCTACGAGCAGTACTTC
CASSEAVEGGYEQYF
>TRBJ1-1|few|TRBV4-1|NA
TGCGCCAGCAGCCAAGAAGGGGGAACTGAAGCTTTCTTT
CASSQEGGTEAFF
>TRBJ2-5|NA|TRBV6-6|TRBD2
TGTGCCAGCACAGGGGGACTAGCGGACCAAGAGACCCAGTACTTC
CASTGGLADQETQYF
>TRBJ2-3|few|TRBV6-1|TRBD1
TGTGCCAGCAGGGGGACAGGTGGGGACACAGATACGCAGTATTTT
CASRGTGGDTDTQYF
>TRBJ2-6|NA|TRBV27|NA
TGTGCCAGCAGTTTTCTACCAGGGCCCGGGGCCAACGTCCTGACTTTC
CASSFLPGPGANVLTF
>TRBJ2-5|NA|TRBV11-2|NA
TGTGCCAGCAGCTTAGTAGCAGGTTGGGGGGAGACCCAGTACTTC
CASSLVAGWGETQYF
>TRBJ2-7|NA|TRBV19|TRBD1
TGTGCCAGTAGTCCGGGGACAGGCGCCTACGAGCAGTACTTC
CASSPGTGAYEQYF